These 14 T cell receptor beta chains came from one sample sequenced in a study of neurological immune-mediated disorders (dated by TCRdb to the late 2010s). To prepare the library, 5' RACE was applied. Instrument on record: Illumina HiSeq 2500. TCRdb reprocessing: public reads trimmed at Q25 with fastp, clones called with MiXCR, in-frame beta chains kept. Each entry is one CDR3 protein sequence, shown with its most common DNA and genes. This sample is represented by roughly 49,000 distinct CDR3 sequences; over 9.5% of them were singletons. Of the sample, around 9% is held by the ten largest clones. The time point label here, explained by the study, means: longitudinal time-point 3. The source material was PBMCs. The source is a male donor with HTLV-1-associated myelopathy (HAM/TSP).

This clonotype was observed many times. The chain employs TRBV12-3 or TRBV12-4 and TRBJ2-3; D is possibly TRBD1 (6 bases). V dropped 4 bases and J dropped 2 bases, with 13 bases sitting between them. The CDR3 is made up of 15 amino acids. The DNA for the CDR3 is TGTGCCAGCAGTTCTAGGACAGAGGTCACAGATACGCAGTATTTT. Its translation: CASSSRTEVTDTQYF.

This clonotype was seen ten or more times. This chain uses TRBV11-2 with TRBJ2-5; 14 bases align to TRBD2. V lost 5 bases to trimming and J lost 4 bases; unmatched junction nucleotides: 6. From germline, CDR1 is SGHAT and CDR2 FQNNGV. The CDR3 has 16 residues. The CDR3 reads CASSPGLAGDRETQYF. CDR3 nucleotides: TGTGCCAGCAGCCCGGGACTAGCGGGGGATCGAGAGACCCAGTACTTC.

This clonotype was observed many times. CDR3 in DNA: TGTGCCACCACCACTGAGGGGAAATCTAATGAAAAACTGTTTTTT. Amino acid sequence: CATTTEGKSNEKLFF. The V gene is TRBV15, the J gene TRBJ1-4; D is perhaps TRBD1 (5 bases). V lost 7 bases and J lost 3, with 15 bases in between. This CDR3 is 15 amino acids long. In germline, CDR1 is LNHNV, CDR2 YYDKDF (reference sequence). Drawing the rest from reference TRBV15 and TRBJ1-4, the complete variable domain is DAMVIQNPRYQVTQFGKPVTLSCSQTLNHNVMYWYQQKSSQAPKLLFHYYDKDFNNEADTPDNFQSRRPNTSFCFLDIRSPGLGDTAMYLCATTTEGKSNEKLFFGSGTQLSVL.

The chain combines TRBV5-1 with TRBJ1-1; TRBD1 might be the D (5 bases). V shed 0 bases and J shed 0 bases, with 6 bases lying between them. The CDR3 sequence is 14 residues long. Germline-derived CDR1 and CDR2 are SGHRS and YFSETQ. CDR3 residues: CASSLGQMNTEAFF. The DNA for the CDR3 is TGCGCCAGCAGCTTGGGACAGATGAACACTGAAGCTTTCTTT.

This clonotype has ten or more counts. The chain uses TRBV6-5 and TRBJ2-7; D is perhaps TRBD2 (6 bases). CDR3 length equals 14 residues. With 11 bases removed from V and 3 bases from J, the gap between germline ends came to 20 bases. Germline values: CDR1 MNHEY, CDR2 SVGAGI. The CDR3 loop reads CALPWGEGVYEQYF. CDR3 sequence (DNA): TGTGCCTTACCCTGGGGGGAAGGGGTCTACGAGCAGTACTTC.

In its sample, this clonotype was seen many times. The chain couples TRBV20-1 to TRBJ2-7, with 7 bases aligning to TRBD2. The CDR3 extends over 15 amino acids. The J segment lost 3 bases and the V segment lost 3 bases, leaving 11 bases of the junction unmatched. CDR1 DFQATT and CDR2 SNEGSKA come from the germline V gene (reference sequence). The CDR3 reads CSARVAGVRLYEQYF. The CDR3 DNA reads TGCAGTGCTAGGGTGGCGGGGGTGCGTCTCTACGAGCAGTACTTC.

The table lists this clonotype with many counts. A clone one base away is much larger, so this may be a read error. The V call is TRBV7-9, the J call TRBJ1-1; D is ambiguous. This CDR3 spans 12 amino acids. Trimming left V 5 bases short and J 5 bases short, with 9 bases between. CDR1 is SEHNR and CDR2 is FQNEAQ in the germline V gene (reference sequence). CDR3 amino acids: CASSAGWTEAFF. As DNA, the CDR3 is TGTGCCAGCAGCGCGGGCTGGACTGAAGCTTTCTTT.

This clonotype was seen repeatedly, ten times or more. This chain uses TRBV7-6 with TRBJ1-4, with TRBD1 identical over 9 bases. This CDR3 is built from 18 residues. Germline V gene sequence: CDR1 SGHVS, CDR2 FNYEAQ. Germline trimming cut 2 bases from V and 7 bases from J; bases unmatched to any gene: 14. CDR3 sequence (DNA): TGTGCCAGCAGCTTACTTAGCGGCGGGGGACAGGGCCTTGAAAAACTGTTTTTT. This translates into CASSLLSGGGQGLEKLFF.

This clonotype was counted only a few times. This chain links TRBV19 with TRBJ2-5; possibly TRBD2 for D (5 bases). Trimming pared 6 bases from V and 0 bases from J, leaving 14 bases between. The CDR3 runs 15 residues. CDR1 is LNHDA and CDR2 is SQIVND in the germline V gene (reference sequence). The CDR3 region has the DNA TGTGCCAGTAGAGGAGAGAGGGCCAACCAAGAGACCCAGTACTTC. This sequence encodes CASRGERANQETQYF.

This clonotype has ten or more counts. This chain joins TRBV28 and TRBJ1-4; D possibly corresponds to TRBD1 (5 bases). The CDR3 loop spans 13 amino acids. Trimming left V 2 bases short and J 7 bases short, with 8 bases between. Per the germline V gene, CDR1 is MDHEN and CDR2 is SYDVKM. The CDR3 is CASSLAGTEKLFF. In DNA form, the CDR3 reads TGTGCCAGCAGTTTAGCAGGGACTGAAAAACTGTTTTTT.

Ten or more counts support this clonotype. V usage is TRBV7-9 and J usage is TRBJ1-1; D possibly corresponds to TRBD1 (5 bases). This CDR3 has 14 amino acids. The V end was cut by 1 base, the J end by 1 base, with 7 bases between. The germline CDR1 and CDR2 sequences are SEHNR and FQNEAQ (reference sequence). CDR3 bases: TGTGCCAGCAGCTTAGGGGGGACGAACACTGAAGCTTTCTTT. It yields the protein CASSLGGTNTEAFF.

This clonotype was recorded many times. The chain employs TRBV6-6 and TRBJ2-5; D possibly uses TRBD1 or TRBD2 (5 bases each). Germline values: CDR1 MNHNY, CDR2 SVGAGI (reference sequence). Trimming took 1 base from V and 4 from J, leaving 19 bases between them. The CDR3 length is 17 residues. CDR3 nucleotides: TGTGCCAGCAGTTACTTCCTCGGGGCGGCGGATTTAGAGACCCAGTACTTC. The encoded protein is CASSYFLGAADLETQYF.

In this sample, this clonotype turned up once. This chain links TRBV4-3 with TRBJ2-3; 7 positions match TRBD2. The CDR3 loop spans 16 amino acids. CDR1 and CDR2 from the germline V gene are LGHNA and YSLEER. Trimming took 3 bases from V and 4 from J; bases not matched to a gene: 10. The CDR3 DNA is TGCGCCAGCAGCCAGAGTGGTAGCGGGTGCGCAGATACGCAGTATTTT. Amino acid sequence: CASSQSGSGCADTQYF.

In its sample, this clonotype was seen many times. V is TRBV20-1 and J is TRBJ1-1, with 7 bases matching TRBD1. CDR1 and CDR2 (germline): DFQATT, SNEGSKA (reference sequence). The CDR3 is 13 amino acids. The V and J ends lost 1 base and 4 bases, in that order; junction bases with no gene match: 3. The CDR3 region has the DNA TGCAGTGCTAGAGGAGACAGGGTCACTGAAGCTTTCTTT. Translating gives CSARGDRVTEAFF.